These T cell receptor beta chains were read from a single sample in a study of graft-versus-host responses after intestinal transplantation. Sequenced by immunoSEQ multiplex PCR; TCRdb stores in-frame clones only, minus some. The table includes under 95,000 clones, 80% to 90% detected once. Their antigens remain unidentified. The material was unstimulated CD8+ T cells sorted from spleen or lymph node cells, obtained before intestinal transplant. These receptors originate from a human donor who received an intestinal transplant. Each CDR3 is given with its conserved first and last residue. Fields, in order: D gene, V gene, J gene, CDR3 protein. A D gene is named only where the DNA matches it firmly.

.,TRBV6-5,TRBJ2-7,CASSYSQGPYEQYF
.,TRBV28,TRBJ2-5,CASSSPGSDGDQETQYF
.,TRBV27,TRBJ1-2,CASSLSGGSTNYGYTF
.,TRBV5-4,TRBJ2-7,CASSFHSGTTYEQYF
.,TRBV5-1,TRBJ2-1,CASSLGDGGYSNEQFF
.,TRBV5-6,TRBJ1-2,CASSSPGFNYGYTF
TRBD1,TRBV4-1,TRBJ2-7,CASSSGTGVYEQYF
.,TRBV10-2,TRBJ2-2,CASTGPGELFF
TRBD2,TRBV28,TRBJ2-1,CASGALGGGASNEQFF
.,TRBV5-1,TRBJ1-2,CASSLSDRIHGYTF
.,TRBV4-1,TRBJ2-7,CASSHPRRGAHEQYF
TRBD1,TRBV11-3,TRBJ1-2,CASSLEDDRGYGYTF
.,TRBV27,TRBJ2-7,CASSPGTPYEQYF
.,TRBV5-1,TRBJ1-2,CASSPRGAGDGYTF
TRBD1,TRBV5-1,TRBJ1-1,CASSLRTGRNTEAFF
.,TRBV4-1,TRBJ2-7,CASSQDLATEQYF
TRBD1,TRBV5-1,TRBJ1-2,CASSLVGGDGYTF
TRBD2,TRBV7-6,TRBJ2-1,CASSLVDLAGGRSYNEQFF
.,TRBV10-2,TRBJ2-5,CASSESRFQETQYF
TRBD1,TRBV2,TRBJ2-2,CASSELADREIYTGELFF
.,TRBV6-6,TRBJ2-1,CASSAQGVGNEQFF
TRBD2,TRBV18,TRBJ2-1,CASSPSGGENEQFF
.,TRBV6-1,TRBJ2-3,CASSRLDTQYF
.,TRBV7-9,TRBJ1-2,CASSLGQVYGYTF
.,TRBV29-1,TRBJ2-7,CSVDQGRHEQYF
TRBD1,TRBV5-1,TRBJ2-7,CASSQGQGNEQYF
.,TRBV5-6,TRBJ2-4,CASSLGVGLGANIQYF
.,TRBV9,TRBJ2-1,CASSVGQGFSNEQFF
.,TRBV19,TRBJ1-5,CASSSYRGGNQPQHF
.,TRBV7-2,TRBJ2-1,CASSLGGSPGNEQFF
TRBD2,TRBV28,.,CASSLGTSGSEQYF
.,TRBV10-3,TRBJ1-4,CAISGGTTNEKLFF
.,TRBV4-1,TRBJ1-4,CASSQEGAGLFF
TRBD1,TRBV5-1,TRBJ1-5,CASSLYLSHRGFDQPQHF
.,TRBV4-1,TRBJ2-2,CASSLTGNTGELFF
.,TRBV7-9,TRBJ2-7,CASSLVQDEQYF
.,TRBV13,TRBJ2-6,CASSAQGSGANVLTF
.,TRBV4-1,TRBJ1-3,CASSQARSLPNTIYF
.,TRBV6-1,TRBJ1-2,CASSGRGRYGYTF
.,TRBV6-1,TRBJ1-5,CASTEKATLNQPQHF
.,TRBV11-2,TRBJ2-2,CASSLGGSGTGELFF
TRBD1,TRBV2,TRBJ1-6,CASRMGQGGYHSPLHF
TRBD1,TRBV19,TRBJ1-5,CASSIGQGGGQPQHF
TRBD2,TRBV6-4,TRBJ2-7,CASSDPLWVAGSLYEQYF
TRBD1,TRBV29-1,TRBJ2-1,CSVADRGLYNEQFF
.,TRBV9,TRBJ2-5,CASSVYGGGLGETQYF
TRBD2,TRBV27,TRBJ2-1,CASNPAGRNEQFF
TRBD2,TRBV5-1,TRBJ2-1,CASSWEAGGETYNEQFF
TRBD1,TRBV7-6,TRBJ2-1,CASSLTGGLEAEQFF
TRBD2,TRBV11-3,TRBJ2-7,CASRGLAETYEQYF
TRBD1,TRBV10-3,TRBJ2-7,CAISELGRDRGYEQYF
.,TRBV7-6,TRBJ1-6,CASSLEPEGNSPLHF
.,TRBV6-1,TRBJ1-2,CASSEVAAANYGYTF
TRBD2,TRBV5-6,TRBJ2-5,CASSAGGLAGGEETQYF